Reported below is one TCR beta chain. What it recognizes is unknown. The source of the sample is a study of CD8 T cells in Susac syndrome. Reverse transcription used roughly 0.5 to 1 ug RNA and random hexamers. TCRdb reanalysed the immunoSEQ multiplex PCR reads using MiXCR and keeps one entry per CDR3 protein. The sample lists about 85,000 distinct CDR3 sequences; about 93% were seen once. General study results and limits: The study's TCR sequencing and HLA analysis drew on a certain number of individuals. That number was acknowledged as relatively small.

Input material: CD8+ T cells from PBMCs. The source of this sequence is a human donor in good health.

DNA of the CDR3: TGTGCCAGCAGTTTACCGGCTAGCGGGAATGAGCAGTTCTTC. It is translated as CASSLPASGNEQFF. The J gene is TRBJ2-1, the V gene TRBV27, with 8 bases lining up with TRBD2. The CDR3 spans 14 residues. Trimming at V came to 2 bases and at J to 7 bases, leaving 4 bases not matched to a gene. Germline V lookup: CDR1 MNHEY, CDR2 SMNVEV (reference sequence).